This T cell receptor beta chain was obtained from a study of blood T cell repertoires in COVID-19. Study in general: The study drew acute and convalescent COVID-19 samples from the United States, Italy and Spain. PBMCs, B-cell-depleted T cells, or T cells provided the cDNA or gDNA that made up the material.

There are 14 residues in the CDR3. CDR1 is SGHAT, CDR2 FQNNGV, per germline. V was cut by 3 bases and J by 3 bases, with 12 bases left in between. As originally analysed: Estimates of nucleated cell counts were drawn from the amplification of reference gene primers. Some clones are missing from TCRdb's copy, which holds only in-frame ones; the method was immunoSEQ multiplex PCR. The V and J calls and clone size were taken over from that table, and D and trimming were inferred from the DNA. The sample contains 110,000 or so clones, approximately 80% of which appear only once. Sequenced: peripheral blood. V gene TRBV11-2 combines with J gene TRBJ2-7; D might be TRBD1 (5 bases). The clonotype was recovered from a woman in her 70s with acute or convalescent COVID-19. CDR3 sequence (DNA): TGTGCCAGCAGCTTCTCGGACACCTTCTACGAGCAGTACTTC. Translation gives CASSFSDTFYEQYF.